This T cell receptor (beta chain) was recovered during a study of ipilimumab plus nivolumab after autologous stem cell transplantation. The table came from immunoSEQ multiplex PCR; TCRdb's copy has only in-frame clones and leaves some out. Here the sample spans roughly 45,000 clones, roughly 88% being singletons. Ipilimumab, 1 mg/kg, started 14 to 28 days after autologous transplant. V lost 4 bases to trimming and J lost 9 bases, with 26 bases between them. The CDR3 extends over 16 amino acids. Germline V gene data show CDR1 as SGDLS and CDR2 as YYNGEE. The receptor's source is a male donor with multiple myeloma. The source was PBMCs, collected in a trial of ipilimumab plus nivolumab as post-transplant consolidation. The V call is TRBV9, the J call TRBJ2-7, with D hard to call. The DNA of the CDR3 is TGTGCCAGCAGCCCCACCGGCGGTCCCCCCCTAATAGTGCAGTACTTC. Translating gives CASSPTGGPPLIVQYF. The full variable domain, with the rest looked up from reference TRBV9 and TRBJ2-7, is DSGVTQTPKHLITATGQRVTLRCSPRSGDLSVYWYQQSLDQGLQFLIQYYNGEERAKGNILERFSAQQFPDLHSELNLSSLELGDSALYFCASSPTGGPPLIVQYFGPGTRLTVT.